This T cell receptor (beta chain) stems from a study of T cells in Graves' hyperthyroidism and ophthalmopathy. Study in general: Specimen type is peripheral blood, collected at initial diagnosis prior to any treatment. Whole-study findings and limits: Before onset, ophthalmopathy was predicted by the model a median approximately 6.5 months earlier.

This clonotype showed up many times. Its target is unknown. TCR beta CDR3 sequences were amplified from RNA transcripts. During a first-round RT-PCR of the TCR CDR3, the HTBI primer set was used. TCRdb passed the multiplex PCR reads through MiXCR, listing each CDR3 protein once. Counted here are fewer than 110,000 distinct CDR3 sequences, about 16% occurring once; the ten biggest clones make up around two fifths. Germline-derived CDR1 and CDR2 are LNHDA and SQIVND (reference sequence). The CDR3 runs to 13 residues. V was cut by 4 bases and J by 9 bases, with 10 bases left in between. The specimen sequenced was blood. The TCR originated in a woman aged 50 to 60 with Graves' hyperthyroidism. The V and J genes are TRBV19 and TRBJ1-6; the D is unclear. This chain's CDR3 is CASSTSTVSPLHF. The CDR3, as DNA: TGTGCCAGTAGTACCTCAACGGTTTCACCCCTCCACTTT.